This T cell receptor beta chain was captured by sequencing in a study of CD8 T cells in ankylosing spondylitis. Study-level results: From matched ankylosing spondylitis synovial fluid, disease-linked clones were reportedly recovered at significantly enriched levels. With a CD8+ phenotype, disease-linked clones were relatively rare in peripheral blood. Characteristic, it appeared, of ankylosing spondylitis blood was a TCR beta motif of fewer than 10 highly homologous variants.

The CDR3 consists of 15 residues. The V segment lost 4 bases and the J segment 6 bases; nucleotides outside the gene matches: 6. CDR1 is MDHEN, CDR2 SYDVKM, per germline. A few counts support this clonotype. Its antigen is unknown. TCRdb re-called the 5' RACE reads through MiXCR, storing one row per CDR3 protein. The sample consists of more than 250,000 distinct CDR3 sequences, around 8% of them appearing once. The V and J genes are TRBV28 and TRBJ2-2; 9 bases align to TRBD1. This TCR came from a male donor with ankylosing spondylitis. Sequencing input: blood, either unsorted or a sorted T cell fraction (not recorded which). This CDR3 reads CASSSRDRAPGELFF. CDR3 sequence (DNA): TGTGCCAGCAGTTCCCGGGACAGGGCCCCCGGGGAGCTGTTTTTT.